This is a list of T cell receptor beta chains from one sample in a study of CD8 T cells in ankylosing spondylitis. TCRdb passed the 5' RACE reads through MiXCR, listing each CDR3 protein once. The sample contains hundreds of thousands of distinct CDR3 sequences, about an eighth of which appear only once. Input material: blood, either unsorted or a sorted T cell fraction (not recorded which). Receptors originate from a male donor with ankylosing spondylitis. CDR3s include the opening cysteine and the closing phenylalanine or tryptophan. A row's size may be missing; if present it is once, few, many or a size class.

v_call	j_call	clone_size	cdr3_aa
TRBV18	TRBJ1-2	few	CASHSRGRDKANYGYTF
TRBV29-1	TRBJ2-1	few	CSVEGGYNEQFF
TRBV20-1	TRBJ1-2	few	CSARGDRASYGYTF
TRBV5-1	TRBJ2-5	few	CASERGPQETQYF
TRBV10-3	TRBJ2-6	few	CAIRDRGNSGANVLTF
TRBV20-1	TRBJ2-3	many	CSASRTGTDTQYF
TRBV10-3	TRBJ1-6	few	CAIRAEVSPLHF
TRBV30	TRBJ1-5	-	CAWSVFRGQPQHF
TRBV10-3	TRBJ2-5	many	CAISAGQREETQYF
TRBV9	TRBJ2-2	few	CASSVGRINTGELFF
TRBV6-5	TRBJ2-1	-	CASSYSGWNNEQFF
TRBV7-2	TRBJ2-3	-	CASSRQRDYTDTQYF
TRBV28	TRBJ2-3	many	CASRVAGGRTDTQYF
TRBV12-3/TRBV12-4	TRBJ1-1	-	CASRGTGPGAFF
TRBV29-1	TRBJ2-6	many	CSVLSGANVLTF
TRBV11-3	TRBJ2-1	-	CASSIRQGSDEQFF
TRBV7-3	TRBJ2-1	-	CASSLTSGGDNEQFF
TRBV7-2	TRBJ1-2	-	CASSLSERAINYGYTF
TRBV20-1	TRBJ1-6	-	CSARPRTGNSPLHF
TRBV29-1	TRBJ2-2	many	CSVLPGAGELFF
TRBV5-1	TRBJ1-4	-	CASSSTGNDEKLFF
TRBV20-1	TRBJ2-7	-	CSARSLAGELYEQYF
TRBV5-1	TRBJ2-2	-	CASSPPNPSGGGGELFF
TRBV29-1	TRBJ1-1	-	CSVDFGGDTEAFF
TRBV12-3/TRBV12-4	TRBJ2-5	-	CASSLEASGGPQYF
TRBV29-1	TRBJ1-3	few	CSLSGDRGLTSGNTIYF